This TCR beta chain was recorded in a study of identical twins. With no exceptions, donors were healthy Caucasians. Note on this clonotype: Its matching antigen is unknown.

TCRdb re-called the 5' RACE reads through MiXCR, storing one row per CDR3 protein. The table lists roughly 250,000 distinct CDR3 sequences, over 12% of them singletons. Study-wide results and caveats: Researchers reported excess low generation probability among twin-shared out-of-frame alpha sequences. Cross-sectional statistical analysis, not tracking of the same donors, underpinned the conclusions. Memory repertoires showed no such pattern, whereas abundant cord blood beta clonotypes carried fewer insertions.

Per germline, CDR1 SGDLS and CDR2 YYNGEE. CDR3 length equals 15 residues. Trimming pared 2 bases from V and 0 bases from J, leaving 12 bases between. The source material was memory (CD45RO+) T cells sorted from blood. This clonotype originated in a young woman in good health. The rearrangement joins TRBV9 to TRBJ2-7, with D uncertain. The CDR3, as DNA: TGTGCCAGCAGCGTCGAGCCCGCCTCCTCCTACGAGCAGTACTTC. Its protein product is CASSVEPASSYEQYF. The full variable domain, with the rest looked up from reference TRBV9 and TRBJ2-7, is DSGVTQTPKHLITATGQRVTLRCSPRSGDLSVYWYQQSLDQGLQFLIQYYNGEERAKGNILERFSAQQFPDLHSELNLSSLELGDSALYFCASSVEPASSYEQYFGPGTRLTVT.